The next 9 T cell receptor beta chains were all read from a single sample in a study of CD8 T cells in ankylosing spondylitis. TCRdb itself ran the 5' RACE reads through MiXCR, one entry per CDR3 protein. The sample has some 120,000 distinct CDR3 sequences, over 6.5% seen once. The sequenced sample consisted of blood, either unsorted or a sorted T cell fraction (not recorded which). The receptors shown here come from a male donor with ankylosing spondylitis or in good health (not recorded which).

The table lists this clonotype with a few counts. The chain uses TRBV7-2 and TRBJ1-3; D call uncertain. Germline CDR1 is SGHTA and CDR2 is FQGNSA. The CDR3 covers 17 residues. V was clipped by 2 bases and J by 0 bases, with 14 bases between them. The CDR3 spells CASSLSSGEFSGNTIYF. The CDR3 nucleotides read TGTGCCAGCAGCTTAAGTTCTGGGGAATTCTCTGGAAACACCATATATTTT.

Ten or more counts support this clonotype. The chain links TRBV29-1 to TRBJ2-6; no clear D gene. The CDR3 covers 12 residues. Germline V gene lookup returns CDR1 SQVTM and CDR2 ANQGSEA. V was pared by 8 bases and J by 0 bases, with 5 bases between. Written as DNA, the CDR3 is TGCAGCTGCAGCTCTGGGGCCAACGTCCTGACTTTC. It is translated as CSCSSGANVLTF. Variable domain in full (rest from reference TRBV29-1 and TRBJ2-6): SAVISQKPSRDICQRGTSLTIQCQVDSQVTMMFWYRQQPGQSLTLIATANQGSEATYESGFVIDKFPISRPNLTFSTLTVSNMSPEDSSIYLCSCSSGANVLTFGAGSRLTVL.

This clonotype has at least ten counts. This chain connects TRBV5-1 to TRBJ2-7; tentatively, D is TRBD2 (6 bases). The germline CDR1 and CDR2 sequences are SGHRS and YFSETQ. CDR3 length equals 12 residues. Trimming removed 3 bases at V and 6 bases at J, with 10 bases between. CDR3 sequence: CASSWRGLEQYF. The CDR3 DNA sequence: TGCGCCAGCAGCTGGCGGGGACTCGAGCAGTACTTC. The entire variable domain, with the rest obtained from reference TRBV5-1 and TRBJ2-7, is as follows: KAGVTQTPRYLIKTRGQQVTLSCSPISGHRSVSWYQQTPGQGLQFLFEYFSETQRNKGNFPGRFSGRQFSNSRSEMNVSTLELGDSALYLCASSWRGLEQYFGPGTRLTVT.

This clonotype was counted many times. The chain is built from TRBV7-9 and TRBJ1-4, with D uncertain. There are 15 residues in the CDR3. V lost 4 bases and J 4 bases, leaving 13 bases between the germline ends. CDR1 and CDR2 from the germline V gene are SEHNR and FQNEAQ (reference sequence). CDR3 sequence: CASSSHRVINEKLFF. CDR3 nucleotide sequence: TGTGCCAGCAGCTCCCACCGGGTGATTAATGAAAAACTGTTTTTT.

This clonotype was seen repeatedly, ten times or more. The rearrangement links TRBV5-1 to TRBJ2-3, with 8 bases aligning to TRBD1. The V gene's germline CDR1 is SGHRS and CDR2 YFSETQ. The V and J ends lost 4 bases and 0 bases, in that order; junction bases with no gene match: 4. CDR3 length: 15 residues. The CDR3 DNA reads TGCGCCAGCAGCCAACGACAGGGGAGCACAGATACGCAGTATTTT. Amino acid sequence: CASSQRQGSTDTQYF.

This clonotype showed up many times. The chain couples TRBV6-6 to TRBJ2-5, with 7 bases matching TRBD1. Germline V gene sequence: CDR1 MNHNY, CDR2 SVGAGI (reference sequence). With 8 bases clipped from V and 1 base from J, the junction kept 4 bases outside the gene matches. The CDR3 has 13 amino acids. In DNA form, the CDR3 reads TGTGCCAGCGGGGGACAGCCCCAAGAGACCCAGTACTTC. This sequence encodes CASGGQPQETQYF.

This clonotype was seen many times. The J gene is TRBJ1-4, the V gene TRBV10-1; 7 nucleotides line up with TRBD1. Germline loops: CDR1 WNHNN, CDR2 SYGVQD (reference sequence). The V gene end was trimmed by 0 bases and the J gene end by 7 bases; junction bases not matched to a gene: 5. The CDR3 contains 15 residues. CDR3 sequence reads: CASSESRTGSEKLFF. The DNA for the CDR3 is TGCGCCAGCAGTGAGTCTAGGACAGGCTCTGAAAAACTGTTTTTT.

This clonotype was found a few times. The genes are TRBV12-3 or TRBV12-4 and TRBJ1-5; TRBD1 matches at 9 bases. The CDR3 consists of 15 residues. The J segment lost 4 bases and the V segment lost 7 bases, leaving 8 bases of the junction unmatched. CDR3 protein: CASNPGQGRNQPQHF. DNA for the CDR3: TGTGCCAGCAACCCGGGACAGGGCCGAAATCAGCCCCAGCATTTT.

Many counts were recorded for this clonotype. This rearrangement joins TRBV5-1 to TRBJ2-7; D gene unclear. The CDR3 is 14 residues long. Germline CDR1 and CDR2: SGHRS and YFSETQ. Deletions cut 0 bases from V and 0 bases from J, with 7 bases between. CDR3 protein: CASSLEASSYEQYF. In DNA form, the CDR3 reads TGCGCCAGCAGCTTGGAGGCCAGCTCCTACGAGCAGTACTTC. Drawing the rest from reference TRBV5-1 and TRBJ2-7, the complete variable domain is KAGVTQTPRYLIKTRGQQVTLSCSPISGHRSVSWYQQTPGQGLQFLFEYFSETQRNKGNFPGRFSGRQFSNSRSEMNVSTLELGDSALYLCASSLEASSYEQYFGPGTRLTVT.